These 30 T cell receptor beta chains originate from one sample sequenced in a study of T cells in Graves' hyperthyroidism and ophthalmopathy. RNA transcripts served as the template for amplifying TCR beta CDR3 regions. The HTBI primer set was used in a first-round RT-PCR of the TCR CDR3. Using its own MiXCR run on the multiplex PCR reads, TCRdb lists one record per CDR3 protein. The repertoire holds about 300,000 distinct CDR3 sequences, with about 19% as singletons. The material sequenced was blood. The source of these receptors is a man aged 50 or older with Graves' ophthalmopathy.

This chain connects TRBV6-1 to TRBJ1-1; D is unclear. The CDR3 is 14 amino acids. Germline values: CDR1 MNHNS, CDR2 SASEGT. V lost 6 bases, J lost 1 base, and 12 bases lay in between. The CDR3 nucleotides read TGTGCCAGCAGCCGGGTCCTACAGAACACTGAAGCTTTCTTT. Its protein product is CASSRVLQNTEAFF.

J is TRBJ2-7 and V is TRBV6-2 or TRBV6-3, with D maybe TRBD2 (6 bases). This CDR3 spans 12 amino acids. Germline V gene lookup returns CDR1 MNHEY and CDR2 SVGEGT. Trimming left V 5 bases short and J 7 bases short, with 12 bases between. CDR3 protein: CASSRLVWEQYF. The CDR3 bases are TGTGCCAGCAGTCGACTAGTATGGGAGCAGTACTTC.

This clonotype was picked up many times. The rearrangement joins TRBV11-1 to TRBJ2-1, with 12 positions matching TRBD1. Germline V gene lookup returns CDR1 SGHAT and CDR2 FQDESV (reference sequence). V shed 4 bases and J 10 bases; nucleotides not matched to a gene: 8. The CDR3 runs to 15 residues. The CDR3 here is CASSSTGTGGEEQFF. The DNA for the CDR3 is TGTGCCAGCAGCTCGACCGGGACAGGGGGCGAGGAGCAGTTCTTC.

V is TRBV15 and J is TRBJ2-7; possible D gene TRBD1, 5 bases. CDR1 and CDR2 from the germline V gene are LNHNV and YYDKDF (reference sequence). The V gene lost 0 bases and the J gene lost 9 bases, with 9 bases spanning the gap. CDR3 length: 12 residues. CDR3 sequence (DNA): TGTGCCACCAGCAGAGACCCCAGGGTGCAGTACTTC. Amino acid sequence: CATSRDPRVQYF.

There are many counts of this clonotype. The chain employs TRBV20-1 and TRBJ1-1; the D gene is possibly TRBD1 (5 bases). The CDR3 runs to 14 residues. Germline-derived CDR1 and CDR2 are DFQATT and SNEGSKA (reference sequence). The ends were cut back, 6 bases at V and 1 base at J, with 15 bases in the middle. CDR3 protein: CSAPKYGGNTEAFF. CDR3 sequence (DNA): TGCAGTGCCCCGAAGTATGGGGGGAACACTGAAGCTTTCTTT.

This clonotype has only a few counts. J is TRBJ1-2 and V is TRBV19, with TRBD1 matching over 9 bases. The germline gives CDR1 LNHDA, CDR2 SQIVND (reference sequence). Trimming removed 7 bases from V and 4 bases from J; junction bases left unmatched: 7. The CDR3 contains 14 residues. The DNA of the CDR3 is TGTGCCAGTACCTCGGACAGGGGCTTCTATGGCTACACCTTC. Translated, it gives CASTSDRGFYGYTF.

This chain connects TRBV14 to TRBJ2-1; a possible D gene is TRBD1 (6 bases). CDR1 is SGHDN, CDR2 FVKESK, per germline. The CDR3 extends over 16 amino acids. V was pared by 4 bases and J by 1 base, with 14 bases between. The CDR3 protein is CASSLNRVASYNEQFF. The CDR3 DNA reads as TGTGCCAGCAGCCTTAACAGGGTAGCATCCTACAATGAGCAGTTCTTC.

This clonotype occurred a few times. The chain employs TRBV7-9 and TRBJ1-1; no clear D. CDR1 and CDR2 (germline): SEHNR, FQNEAQ (reference sequence). V lost 2 bases, J lost 5 bases, and 6 bases lay in between. The CDR3 runs to 12 residues. The chain's CDR3 is CASSLKTTEAFF. CDR3 nucleotide sequence: TGTGCCAGCAGCTTAAAAACGACTGAAGCTTTCTTT.

This sequence joins TRBV10-2 and TRBJ1-5; the D is unclear. Trimming took 5 bases from V and 9 from J, leaving 14 bases between them. This CDR3 is 13 amino acids long. Germline CDR1 is WSHSY and CDR2 is SAAADI. The CDR3 sequence is CASSIAPPRPQHF. CDR3 bases: TGCGCCAGCAGTATAGCCCCACCTCGGCCCCAGCATTTT.

This clonotype has a count of ten or more. The rearrangement links TRBV7-9 to TRBJ2-1; D might be TRBD1 (6 bases). Germline V CDR1 and CDR2: SEHNR, FQNEAQ (reference sequence). The CDR3 totals 17 residues. V was trimmed by 2 bases and J by 2 bases, leaving 16 bases between them. This CDR3 is CASSLYKMDSTYNEQFF. CDR3 DNA sequence: TGTGCCAGCAGCTTATACAAGATGGACAGTACCTACAATGAGCAGTTCTTC.

On this clonotype: A read error is possible here, since a much larger clone lies one base away. The rearrangement uses TRBV28 and TRBJ1-1; TRBD1 is a possible D gene (5 bases). Trimming shortened V by 6 bases and J by 6 bases, and 14 bases separated the two germline ends. The CDR3 is 13 residues long. The V gene's germline CDR1 is MDHEN and CDR2 SYDVKM. DNA for the CDR3: TGTGCCAGCAGCCCGGGCAGGGCAGCTGAAGCTTTCTTT. Its protein product is CASSPGRAAEAFF.

At least ten counts were recorded for this clonotype. The rearrangement uses TRBV5-1 and TRBJ2-7; D may be TRBD1 (5 bases). Germline V lookup: CDR1 SGHRS, CDR2 YFSETQ. Trimming pared 4 bases from V and 6 bases from J, leaving 11 bases between. The CDR3 contains 12 residues. CDR3: CASSQEGVEQYF. CDR3 coding DNA: TGCGCCAGCAGCCAGGAAGGGGTCGAGCAGTACTTC.

The chain combines TRBV24-1 with TRBJ2-1, with D unclear. V was cut by 4 bases and J by 8 bases, with 5 bases left in between. The germline gives CDR1 KGHDR, CDR2 SFDVKD. The CDR3 runs to 11 residues. CDR3 DNA sequence: TGTGCCACCAGTGAAATAGATGAGCAGTTCTTC. Amino acids: CATSEIDEQFF.

This clonotype has at least ten counts. The CDR3 loop is CASSLRGNEQFF. The CDR3 region has the DNA TGTGCCAGCAGCCTCAGGGGAAATGAGCAGTTCTTC. The chain couples TRBV7-3 to TRBJ2-1; D may be TRBD1 (6 bases). The germline V gene has CDR1 SGHTA and CDR2 FQGTGA. V dropped 5 bases and J dropped 7 bases, with 9 bases sitting between them. CDR3 length: 12 residues. Full variable domain (outside the CDR3, taken from reference TRBV7-3 and TRBJ2-1): GAGVSQTPSNKVTEKGKYVELRCDPISGHTALYWYRQSLGQGPEFLIYFQGTGAADDSGLPNDRFFAVRPEGSVSTLKIQRTERGDSAVYLCASSLRGNEQFFGPGTRLTVL.

The V gene is TRBV10-2, the J gene TRBJ2-5; D is unresolved. In germline, CDR1 is WSHSY, CDR2 SAAADI. The germline V and J ends were trimmed by 10 bases and 7 bases, with 19 bases remaining between them. The CDR3 covers 13 residues. This CDR3 is CATSSEAYVTQYF. The CDR3 DNA is TGCGCCACCTCGAGTGAGGCTTACGTGACCCAGTACTTC.

The chain carries TRBV6-1 and TRBJ2-1; TRBD1 matches at 8 bases. V was pared by 7 bases and J by 8 bases, with 10 bases of the junction left unmatched. The CDR3 length is 14 residues. Germline CDR1 is MNHNS and CDR2 is SASEGT. The CDR3 DNA follows: TGTGCCAGCAAATTGGAACAGGGGGACTATGAGCAGTTCTTC. Residues: CASKLEQGDYEQFF.

This clonotype appeared a few times. The chain joins TRBV19 to TRBJ1-1, with D possibly matching TRBD1 (5 bases). V lost 4 bases and J 0 bases, leaving 12 bases between the germline ends. CDR1 LNHDA and CDR2 SQIVND come from the germline V gene (reference sequence). CDR3 length: 15 residues. This CDR3 reads CASSTGLFMNTEAFF. The CDR3 DNA reads TGTGCCAGTAGTACGGGACTTTTTATGAACACTGAAGCTTTCTTT.

The chain has TRBV6-1 and TRBJ2-1; D may be TRBD2 (5 bases). V lost 6 bases to trimming and J lost 7 bases, with 16 bases between them. The germline CDR1 and CDR2 sequences are MNHNS and SASEGT. This CDR3 contains 14 residues. The CDR3 nucleotides are TGTGCCAGCAGGGAGAGCGGCTTTGGGAATGAGCAGTTCTTC. Translating gives CASRESGFGNEQFF.

The V and J genes are TRBV18 and TRBJ2-7; TRBD1 matches 10 bases. Germline values: CDR1 KGHSH, CDR2 LQKENI. Trimming cost V 1 base and J 5 bases; bases outside gene matches: 11. This CDR3 has 17 residues. CDR3 sequence reads: CASSPLPPGTGAHEQYF. As DNA, the CDR3 is TGTGCCAGCTCACCACTCCCCCCCGGGACAGGGGCCCACGAGCAGTACTTC.

This clonotype was counted ten times or more. The chain carries TRBV7-9 and TRBJ2-7; 11 positions match TRBD1. The CDR3 loop spans 16 amino acids. Germline CDR1 reads SEHNR; CDR2 reads FQNEAQ (reference sequence). Trimming took 4 bases from V and 0 from J; bases not matched to a gene: 5. This chain's CDR3 is CASSSGTGGRSYEQYF. The DNA for the CDR3 is TGTGCCAGCAGCTCCGGGACAGGGGGTCGCTCCTACGAGCAGTACTTC.

CDR3 loop: CASSLQTLYGYTF. In nucleotides, the CDR3 is TGTGCCAGCAGTTTACAGACCCTCTATGGCTACACCTTC. The chain employs TRBV12-3 or TRBV12-4 and TRBJ1-2; unclear D gene. The ends were cut back, 2 bases at V and 4 bases at J, with 8 bases in the middle. The CDR3 length is 13 residues.

This clonotype has a handful of counts. The V and J genes are TRBV12-3 or TRBV12-4 and TRBJ2-4; 7 bases map to TRBD2. The CDR3 spans 16 residues. V lost 5 bases to trimming and J lost 3 bases; unmatched junction nucleotides: 10. CDR3 in amino acids: CASSGPSGVGKNIQYF. For the CDR3, the DNA is TGTGCCAGCAGTGGGCCGAGCGGGGTAGGCAAAAACATTCAGTACTTC.

The chain employs TRBV11-2 and TRBJ2-3; 9 bases agree with TRBD2. Trimming at V came to 5 bases and at J to 4 bases, leaving 10 bases not matched to a gene. Germline CDR1 reads SGHAT; CDR2 reads FQNNGV. This CDR3 has 16 residues. CDR3 in DNA: TGTGCCAGCAGCCAAGAAGGTAGCGGGAGCCCAGATACGCAGTATTTT. Its translation is CASSQEGSGSPDTQYF.

This clonotype was observed many times. This sequence joins TRBV7-3 and TRBJ2-1; D is ambiguous. Germline V CDR1 and CDR2: SGHTA, FQGTGA. The germline V and J ends were trimmed by 2 bases and 0 bases, with 8 bases remaining between them. The CDR3 has 15 residues. The CDR3, as DNA: TGTGCCAGCAGCTTAGGTTGGGGCTCCTACAATGAGCAGTTCTTC. It is translated as CASSLGWGSYNEQFF.

V gene TRBV20-1 combines with J gene TRBJ1-4; D uncertain. The V gene lost 0 bases and the J gene lost 8 bases, with 10 bases spanning the gap. Germline assignment: CDR1 DFQATT and CDR2 SNEGSKA (reference sequence). There are 13 residues in the CDR3. CDR3 residues: CSARETSREKLFF. In DNA form, the CDR3 reads TGCAGTGCTAGAGAGACGTCTCGGGAAAAACTGTTTTTT.

This chain uses TRBV20-1 with TRBJ1-1; the D gene is possibly TRBD1 (5 bases). Looked up from germline, CDR1 is DFQATT and CDR2 is SNEGSKA (reference sequence). The CDR3 extends over 12 amino acids. The V end was cut by 5 bases, the J end by 2 bases, with 9 bases between. Written as DNA, the CDR3 is TGCAGTGCTTATGACAGAAACACTGAAGCTTTCTTT. This encodes CSAYDRNTEAFF.

Many counts were recorded for this clonotype. CDR3 sequence reads: CASSLVGGEKLFF. As DNA, the CDR3 is TGTGCCAGCAGTTTAGTGGGGGGGGAAAAACTGTTTTTT. This chain joins TRBV12-3 or TRBV12-4 and TRBJ1-4; possibly TRBD1 for D (5 bases). V shed 1 base and J shed 8 bases, with 8 bases lying between them. This CDR3 is 13 amino acids long.

This clonotype was seen repeatedly, ten times or more. The V and J genes are TRBV28 and TRBJ2-1; TRBD2 matches at 9 bases. CDR1 and CDR2 (germline): MDHEN, SYDVKM. This CDR3 is 16 amino acids long. V lost 4 bases to trimming and J lost 5 bases; unmatched junction nucleotides: 9. This CDR3 reads CASSSTGTSPHNEQFF. CDR3 nucleotide sequence: TGTGCCAGCAGTTCGACCGGGACTAGCCCCCACAATGAGCAGTTCTTC.

This clonotype was observed at least ten times. The rearrangement uses TRBV28 and TRBJ2-3; a weak D match, TRBD1 (6 bases). Germline assignment: CDR1 MDHEN and CDR2 SYDVKM. The CDR3 contains 14 residues. Deletions cut 5 bases from V and 8 bases from J, with 17 bases between. CDR3 sequence (DNA): TGTGCCAGCAGTGCCTACAACCGGGACATTACGCAGTATTTT. As protein: CASSAYNRDITQYF. The complete variable domain, with remaining parts taken from reference TRBV28 and TRBJ2-3, reads DVKVTQSSRYLVKRTGEKVFLECVQDMDHENMFWYRQDPGLGLRLIYFSYDVKMKEKGDIPEGYSVSREKKERFSLILESASTNQTSMYLCASSAYNRDITQYFGPGTRLTVL.

The chain combines TRBV20-1 with TRBJ1-1; 8 bases align to TRBD1. The CDR3 loop spans 17 amino acids. From germline, CDR1 is DFQATT and CDR2 SNEGSKA (reference sequence). Unmatched junction bases numbered 10, after V lost 1 base and J lost 0 bases. DNA for the CDR3: TGCAGTGCTAGAGGGGGGGTACAGGGGGACTTGAACACTGAAGCTTTCTTT. Translating gives CSARGGVQGDLNTEAFF.